A single sample gave rise to the 24 T cell receptor beta chains below, sequenced in a study of identical twins. TCRdb re-called the 5' RACE reads through MiXCR, storing one row per CDR3 protein. The top ten hold roughly 1.5% of the sample, which has about 810,000 distinct CDR3 sequences, roughly an eighth seen once. A further study also used this sample, focusing on yellow fever vaccine responses in identical twins.

Material for sequencing was PBMCs. The source of these receptors is a woman aged 18 to 35 in good health.

J is TRBJ2-7 and V is TRBV27, with no clear D. The germline gives CDR1 MNHEY, CDR2 SMNVEV (reference sequence). This CDR3 contains 15 residues. The V and J ends lost 6 bases and 0 bases respectively, with 15 bases between them. The CDR3 bases are TGTGCCAGCAGCCCTTTGGGCAGGAGCTCCTACGAGCAGTACTTC. Translating it yields CASSPLGRSSYEQYF.

The chain carries TRBV7-6 and TRBJ2-1, with unresolved D. The germline CDR1 and CDR2 sequences are SGHVS and FNYEAQ. The length of the CDR3 is 15 residues. Trimming shortened V by 1 base and J by 7 bases, and 14 bases separated the two germline ends. CDR3 DNA sequence: TGTGCCAGCAGCTTAGGTTCTCCGGTAGGGAATGAGCAGTTCTTC. Translated: CASSLGSPVGNEQFF.

This clonotype was picked up many times. This chain joins TRBV6-5 and TRBJ2-4, with 7 bases matching TRBD1. Germline loops: CDR1 MNHEY, CDR2 SVGAGI. The CDR3 runs to 12 residues. The J segment lost 7 bases and the V segment lost 4 bases, leaving 1 base of the junction unmatched. The CDR3 coding sequence is TGTGCCAGCAGTTTGACAGGGAACATTCAGTACTTC. Its translation: CASSLTGNIQYF.

This clonotype was counted only a few times. The chain is built from TRBV20-1 and TRBJ2-3, with D possibly being TRBD2 (7 bases). Germline V gives CDR1 DFQATT, CDR2 SNEGSKA (reference sequence). The CDR3 has 12 residues. Trimming removed 7 bases from V and 6 bases from J, with 14 bases in between. CDR3 nucleotide sequence: TGCAGTGAGGGGGGGGTGGCGGATACGCAGTATTTT. This translates into CSEGGVADTQYF.

This clonotype occurred a few times. The chain uses TRBV20-1 and TRBJ2-6; D gene uncertain. Trimming pared 8 bases from V and 0 bases from J, leaving 2 bases between. Germline V gene data show CDR1 as DFQATT and CDR2 as SNEGSKA (reference sequence). The CDR3 loop spans 11 amino acids. CDR3 residues: CSCSGANVLTF. Here the CDR3 DNA reads TGCAGTTGCTCTGGGGCCAACGTCCTGACTTTC.

The chain has TRBV6-5 and TRBJ1-1, with D uncertain. V dropped 2 bases and J dropped 0 bases, with 7 bases sitting between them. The CDR3 has 14 residues. Germline V gives CDR1 MNHEY, CDR2 SVGAGI. CDR3 sequence reads: CASSYRNLNTEAFF. The CDR3 nucleotides read TGTGCCAGCAGTTACCGCAACCTGAACACTGAAGCTTTCTTT.

This chain connects TRBV10-3 to TRBJ1-5; no definite D call. The CDR3 extends over 13 amino acids. Germline CDR1 is ENHRY and CDR2 is SYGVKD. The ends were cut back, 7 bases at V and 1 base at J, with 8 bases in the middle. CDR3: CAITSASNQPQHF. In DNA, the CDR3 is TGTGCCATCACTTCGGCGAGCAATCAGCCCCAGCATTTT.

This clonotype was seen more than once but under ten times. The chain is built from TRBV24-1 and TRBJ2-1; 12 bases match TRBD2. After removal of 0 bases from V and 10 bases from J, the junction contained 6 bases not matched to a gene. The CDR3 runs to 16 residues. Germline V gives CDR1 KGHDR, CDR2 SFDVKD. The CDR3 spells CATSDLPSGRAGEQFF. The CDR3 bases are TGTGCCACCAGTGATTTGCCTAGCGGGAGGGCCGGGGAGCAGTTCTTC.

This clonotype was counted only a few times. The J gene is TRBJ2-7, the V gene TRBV12-3 or TRBV12-4; D gene unclear. V was shortened by 4 bases and J by 0 bases, with 16 bases between the two germline ends. CDR3 size: 16 residues. The CDR3 coding sequence is TGTGCCAGCAGTTCCCCTACGAGGCGAGACTCCTACGAGCAGTACTTC. This translates into CASSSPTRRDSYEQYF.

This sequence joins TRBV12-3 or TRBV12-4 and TRBJ1-1; 10 positions agree with TRBD1. Unmatched junction bases numbered 6, after V lost 7 bases and J lost 4 bases. The CDR3 is made up of 14 amino acids. The DNA of the CDR3 is TGTGCCAGCAAAGAGACAGGGGGCTTCACTGAAGCTTTCTTT. Protein product: CASKETGGFTEAFF.

This clonotype was observed at least ten times. The chain recombines TRBV15 with TRBJ2-2; D perhaps matches TRBD2 (5 bases). The CDR3 totals 14 residues. Germline V gene sequence: CDR1 LNHNV, CDR2 YYDKDF (reference sequence). Trimming shortened V by 5 bases and J by 3 bases, and 10 bases separated the two germline ends. The CDR3 DNA is TGTGCCACCAGCCCCGGGGATCACACCGGGGAGCTGTTTTTT. It translates to CATSPGDHTGELFF.

The chain couples TRBV12-3 or TRBV12-4 to TRBJ2-5, with a weak D call TRBD2 (6 bases). V lost 6 bases to trimming and J lost 3 bases, with 8 bases between them. CDR3 size: 12 residues. CDR3 sequence reads: CASSQREETQYF. The DNA for the CDR3 is TGTGCCAGCAGCCAGCGGGAAGAGACCCAGTACTTC.

This clonotype was seen a handful of times. The chain couples TRBV20-1 to TRBJ2-1, with 7 bases matching TRBD1. The length of the CDR3 is 16 residues. The V segment lost 0 bases and the J segment 7 bases; nucleotides outside the gene matches: 12. The germline V gene has CDR1 DFQATT and CDR2 SNEGSKA (reference sequence). The CDR3: CSARELSGGDWNEQFF. The CDR3 DNA sequence: TGCAGTGCTAGAGAGTTGTCAGGGGGAGATTGGAATGAGCAGTTCTTC.

This clonotype was seen repeatedly, ten times or more. The chain is built from TRBV28 and TRBJ2-5; the D gene is possibly TRBD2 (5 bases). The germline gives CDR1 MDHEN, CDR2 SYDVKM. Between the trimmed V and J ends, which lost 6 bases and 1 base, there was a span of 12 bases. This CDR3 is 14 amino acids long. For the CDR3, the DNA is TGTGCCAGCAGCCCCCATGAGGGCCAAGAGACCCAGTACTTC. It yields the protein CASSPHEGQETQYF.

This clonotype has ten or more counts. The rearrangement links TRBV28 to TRBJ2-6, with D possibly TRBD1 on 6 matching bases. This CDR3 is built from 19 residues. The V gene's germline CDR1 is MDHEN and CDR2 SYDVKM. V was shortened by 5 bases and J by 2 bases, with 22 bases between the two germline ends. This CDR3 is CASSPTGAPTGPGANVLTF. DNA for the CDR3: TGTGCCAGCAGTCCTACCGGGGCCCCAACAGGGCCTGGGGCCAACGTCCTGACTTTC.

This clonotype was found many times. The gene calls are TRBV20-1 and TRBJ1-1; no reliable D call. This CDR3 has 12 residues. V gave up 6 bases and J gave up 3 bases, with 11 bases separating them. Germline loops: CDR1 DFQATT, CDR2 SNEGSKA (reference sequence). The CDR3 loop reads CSAPNGYTEAFF. The CDR3 DNA follows: TGCAGTGCCCCGAATGGGTACACTGAAGCTTTCTTT.

This clonotype was seen only a few times. V gene TRBV10-3 combines with J gene TRBJ2-3, with TRBD1 matching 9 bases. V shed 0 bases and J 4 bases; nucleotides not matched to a gene: 2. Germline CDR1 is ENHRY and CDR2 is SYGVKD. This CDR3 spans 15 amino acids. CDR3 DNA sequence: TGTGCCATCAGTGAGTCATGGACAGGGGCAGATACGCAGTATTTT. Its translation: CAISESWTGADTQYF.

The J gene is TRBJ2-1, the V gene TRBV20-1, with a possible D match to TRBD1 (6 bases). The germline V gene encodes CDR1 DFQATT and CDR2 SNEGSKA (reference sequence). CDR3 size: 13 residues. The V and J ends lost 5 bases and 2 bases respectively, with 10 bases between them. DNA for the CDR3: TGCAGTGCTTATTGGACAGCCTACAATGAGCAGTTCTTC. Translating gives CSAYWTAYNEQFF.

This clonotype was seen repeatedly, ten times or more. This chain uses TRBV13 with TRBJ2-1; D possibly uses TRBD1 or TRBD2 (5 bases each). Germline V CDR1 and CDR2: PRHDT, FYEKMQ (reference sequence). The CDR3 contains 15 residues. Trimming left V 7 bases short and J 5 bases short, with 18 bases between. CDR3 sequence reads: CASTGDQQPHNEQFF. The CDR3 coding sequence is TGTGCCAGCACCGGGGACCAGCAACCCCACAATGAGCAGTTCTTC.

Many counts were recorded for this clonotype. The V and J genes are TRBV4-1 and TRBJ2-1; 10 positions agree with TRBD2. This CDR3 is 17 amino acids long. The trim removed 3 bases at V and 7 bases at J, leaving 12 bases unmatched. Germline values: CDR1 MGHRA, CDR2 YSYEKL. The CDR3 region is CASSQDDLAGDGNEQFF. Here the CDR3 DNA reads TGCGCCAGCAGCCAGGATGACCTAGCGGGAGACGGGAATGAGCAGTTCTTC.

There are many counts of this clonotype. The V and J genes are TRBV24-1 and TRBJ2-7, with 8 bases aligning to TRBD1. This CDR3 is 15 amino acids long. CDR1 and CDR2 from the germline V gene are KGHDR and SFDVKD. V trimming: 3 bases; J trimming: 3 bases; junction bases outside the gene matches: 6. CDR3 sequence reads: CATSDATGTGYEQYF. CDR3 coding DNA: TGTGCCACCAGTGATGCAACTGGGACAGGCTACGAGCAGTACTTC.

This clonotype was counted between two and nine times. V and J are TRBV3-1 and TRBJ1-1; D not resolved. The germline V gene has CDR1 LGHDT and CDR2 YNNKEL (reference sequence). Between the trimmed V and J ends, which lost 1 base and 1 base, there was a span of 10 bases. The CDR3 spans 15 residues. The CDR3 loop reads CASSQVTNSNTEAFF. The CDR3 DNA reads as TGTGCCAGCAGCCAAGTCACAAACTCGAACACTGAAGCTTTCTTT.

The chain links TRBV7-6 to TRBJ2-7; 7 bases line up with TRBD1. The V segment lost 4 bases and the J segment 0 bases; nucleotides outside the gene matches: 12. The CDR3 contains 17 residues. Germline V gives CDR1 SGHVS, CDR2 FNYEAQ. The DNA for the CDR3 is TGTGCCAGCAGCTCTAATTACAGGGGTCGGCCCTCCTACGAGCAGTACTTC. This codes for CASSSNYRGRPSYEQYF.

This clonotype has ten or more counts. The chain combines TRBV12-3 or TRBV12-4 with TRBJ2-7; 11 bases line up with TRBD2. The V gene end was trimmed by 4 bases and the J gene end by 6 bases; junction bases not matched to a gene: 8. This CDR3 spans 15 amino acids. CDR3: CASSSLTSGTGEQYF. The CDR3 nucleotides read TGTGCCAGCAGTTCGTTGACTAGCGGGACGGGCGAGCAGTACTTC.